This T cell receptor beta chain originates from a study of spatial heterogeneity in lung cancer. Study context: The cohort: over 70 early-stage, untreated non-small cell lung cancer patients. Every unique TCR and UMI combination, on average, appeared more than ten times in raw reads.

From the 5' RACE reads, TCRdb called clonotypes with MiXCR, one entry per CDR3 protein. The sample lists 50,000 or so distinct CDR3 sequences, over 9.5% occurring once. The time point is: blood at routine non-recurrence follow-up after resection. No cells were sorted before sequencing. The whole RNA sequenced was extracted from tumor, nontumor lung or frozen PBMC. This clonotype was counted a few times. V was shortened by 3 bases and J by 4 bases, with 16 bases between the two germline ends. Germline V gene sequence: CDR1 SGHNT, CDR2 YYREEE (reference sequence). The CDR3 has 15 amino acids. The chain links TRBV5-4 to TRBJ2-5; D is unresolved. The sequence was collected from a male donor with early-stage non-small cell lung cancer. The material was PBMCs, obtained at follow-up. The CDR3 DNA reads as TGTGCCAGCAGCTCGGACCCAGCGAAGAGAGAGACCCAGTACTTC. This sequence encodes CASSSDPAKRETQYF. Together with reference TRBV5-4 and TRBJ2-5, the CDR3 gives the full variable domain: ETGVTQSPTHLIKTRGQQVTLRCSSQSGHNTVSWYQQALGQGPQFIFQYYREEENGRGNFPPRFSGLQFPNYSSELNVNALELDDSALYLCASSSDPAKRETQYFGPGTRLLVL.